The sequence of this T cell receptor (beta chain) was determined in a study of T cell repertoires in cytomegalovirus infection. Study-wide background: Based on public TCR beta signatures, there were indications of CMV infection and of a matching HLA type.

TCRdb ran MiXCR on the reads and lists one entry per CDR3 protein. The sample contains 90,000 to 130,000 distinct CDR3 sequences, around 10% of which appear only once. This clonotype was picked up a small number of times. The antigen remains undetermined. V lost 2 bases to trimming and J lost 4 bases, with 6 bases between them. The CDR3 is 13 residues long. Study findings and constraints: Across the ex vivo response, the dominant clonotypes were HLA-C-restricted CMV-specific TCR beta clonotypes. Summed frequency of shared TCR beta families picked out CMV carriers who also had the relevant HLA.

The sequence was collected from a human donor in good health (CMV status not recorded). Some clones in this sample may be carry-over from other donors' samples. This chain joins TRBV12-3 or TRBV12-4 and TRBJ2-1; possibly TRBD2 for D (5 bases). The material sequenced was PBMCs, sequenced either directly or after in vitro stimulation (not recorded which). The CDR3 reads CASSLREYNEQFF. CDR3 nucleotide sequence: TGTGCCAGCAGTTTACGGGAATACAATGAGCAGTTCTTC.